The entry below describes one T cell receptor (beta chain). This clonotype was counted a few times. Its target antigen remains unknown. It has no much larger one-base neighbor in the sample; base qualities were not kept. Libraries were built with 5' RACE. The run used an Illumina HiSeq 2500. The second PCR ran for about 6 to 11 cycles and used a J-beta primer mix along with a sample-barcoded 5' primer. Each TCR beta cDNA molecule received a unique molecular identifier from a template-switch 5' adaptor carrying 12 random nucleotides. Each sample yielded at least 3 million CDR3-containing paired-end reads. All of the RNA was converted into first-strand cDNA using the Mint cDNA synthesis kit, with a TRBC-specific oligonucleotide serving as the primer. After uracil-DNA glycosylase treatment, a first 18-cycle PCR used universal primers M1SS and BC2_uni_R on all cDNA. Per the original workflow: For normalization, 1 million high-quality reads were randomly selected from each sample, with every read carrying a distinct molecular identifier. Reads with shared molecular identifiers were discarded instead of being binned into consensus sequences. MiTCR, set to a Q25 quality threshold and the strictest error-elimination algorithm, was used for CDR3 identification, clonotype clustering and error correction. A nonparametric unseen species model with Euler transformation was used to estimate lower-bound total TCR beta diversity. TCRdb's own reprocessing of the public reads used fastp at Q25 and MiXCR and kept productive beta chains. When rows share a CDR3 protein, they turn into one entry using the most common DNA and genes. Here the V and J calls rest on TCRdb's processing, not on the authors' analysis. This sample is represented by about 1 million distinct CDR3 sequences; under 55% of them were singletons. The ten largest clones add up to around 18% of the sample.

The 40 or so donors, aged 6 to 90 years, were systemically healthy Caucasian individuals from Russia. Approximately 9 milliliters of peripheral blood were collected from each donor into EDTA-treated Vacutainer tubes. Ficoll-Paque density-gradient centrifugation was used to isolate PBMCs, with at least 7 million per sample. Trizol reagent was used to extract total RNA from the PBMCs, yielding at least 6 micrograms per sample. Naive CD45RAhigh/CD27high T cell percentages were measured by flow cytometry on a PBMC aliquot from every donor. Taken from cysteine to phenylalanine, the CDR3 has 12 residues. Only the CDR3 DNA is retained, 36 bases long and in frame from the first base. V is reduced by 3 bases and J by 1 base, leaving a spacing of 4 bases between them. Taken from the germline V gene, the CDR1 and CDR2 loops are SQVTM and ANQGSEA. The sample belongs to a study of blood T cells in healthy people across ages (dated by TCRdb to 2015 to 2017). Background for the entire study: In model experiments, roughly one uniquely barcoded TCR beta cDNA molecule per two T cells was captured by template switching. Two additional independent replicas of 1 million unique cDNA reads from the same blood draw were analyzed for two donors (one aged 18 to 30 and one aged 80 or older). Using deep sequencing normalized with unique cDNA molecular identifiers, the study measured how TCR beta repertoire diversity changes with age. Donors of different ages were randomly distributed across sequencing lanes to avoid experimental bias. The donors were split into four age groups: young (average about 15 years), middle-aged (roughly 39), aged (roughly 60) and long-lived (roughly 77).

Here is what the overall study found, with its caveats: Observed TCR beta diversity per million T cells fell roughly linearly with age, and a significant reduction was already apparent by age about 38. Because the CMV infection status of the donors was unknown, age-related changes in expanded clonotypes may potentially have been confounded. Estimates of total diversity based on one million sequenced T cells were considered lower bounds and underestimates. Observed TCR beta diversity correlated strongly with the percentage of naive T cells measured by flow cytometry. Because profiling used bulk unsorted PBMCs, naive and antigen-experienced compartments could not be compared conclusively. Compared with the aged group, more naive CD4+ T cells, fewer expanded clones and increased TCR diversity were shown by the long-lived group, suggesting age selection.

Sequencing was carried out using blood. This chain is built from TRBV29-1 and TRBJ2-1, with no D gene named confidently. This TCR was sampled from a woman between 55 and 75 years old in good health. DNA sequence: TGCAGCGTTGACGGGTCCTACAATGAGCAGTTCTTC. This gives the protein CSVDGSYNEQFF.